This is a list of T cell receptor beta chains from one sample in a study of blood T cell repertoires in COVID-19. Sequencing used immunoSEQ multiplex PCR; TCRdb keeps in-frame clones, though not all of them. Here the sample spans fewer than 200,000 clones, around four fifths being singletons. Sequences were obtained from peripheral blood. The source of these receptors is a middle-aged man who had recovered from COVID-19. Each CDR3 is given with its conserved first and last residue. The D gene is left open where the match is weak. Size tells how often a clone was seen (once, few, many) or the class of an expanded clone, and some rows leave it out.

- TRBJ1-2 TRBV2 - CASSNRGRGGYTF TGTGCCAGCAGCAATAGGGGGAGAGGTGGCTACACCTTC
- TRBJ1-6 TRBV5-6 TRBD1 CASSFGTDNSPLHF TGTGCCAGCAGCTTCGGGACAGATAACTCACCCCTCCACTTT
- TRBJ1-2 TRBV28 - CASSLIVGSLNYGYTF TGTGCCAGCAGTTTGATTGTAGGGAGTCTTAACTATGGCTACACCTTC
- TRBJ1-2 TRBV29-1 TRBD1 CSVEPGGGYGYTF TGCAGCGTTGAGCCAGGGGGAGGCTATGGCTACACCTTC
- TRBJ2-6 TRBV27 TRBD2 CASSTPGGSGANVLTF TGTGCCAGCAGTACCCCGGGGGGCTCTGGGGCCAACGTCCTGACTTTC
- TRBJ1-2 TRBV6-6 - CALGQHYGYTF TGTGCCCTAGGACAGCACTATGGCTACACCTTC
- TRBJ2-1 TRBV4-3 - CASSKTVGLYNEQFF TGCGCCAGCAGTAAGACCGTGGGGCTTTACAATGAGCAGTTCTTC
- TRBJ2-1 TRBV13 TRBD2 CASSFGGGPLYNEQFF TGTGCCAGCAGCTTCGGGGGAGGGCCATTGTACAATGAGCAGTTCTTC
- TRBJ1-2 TRBV7-6 TRBD1 CASSTGQGYGYTF TGTGCCAGCAGCACCGGACAGGGCTATGGCTACACCTTC
few TRBJ1-1 TRBV29-1 TRBD1 CSVEPVDRGGTEAFF TGCAGCGTTGAACCCGTAGACAGGGGGGGAACTGAAGCTTTCTTT
- TRBJ2-1 TRBV28 - CASTPPGLQTYNEQFF TGTGCCAGCACTCCTCCGGGACTCCAGACCTACAATGAGCAGTTCTTC
- TRBJ2-7 TRBV7-9 - CASSPPLLYEQYF TGTGCCAGCAGCCCACCCCTACTGTACGAGCAGTACTTC
- TRBJ2-5 TRBV2 TRBD2 CASSAGRLAGGQETQYF TGTGCCAGCAGTGCTGGAAGACTAGCGGGGGGGCAGGAGACCCAGTACTTC
- TRBJ1-4 TRBV7-2 TRBD1 CASSPQGRTKKLFF TGTGCCAGCAGCCCACAGGGGAGGACGAAAAAACTGTTTTTT
- TRBJ2-1 TRBV2 TRBD1 CASSGGQGWYEQFF TGTGCCAGCAGTGGAGGACAGGGATGGTATGAGCAGTTCTTC
- TRBJ1-6 TRBV5-4 - CASSPSTWGSPLHF TGTGCCAGCAGCCCGTCTACATGGGGCTCACCCCTCCACTTT
- TRBJ1-1 TRBV7-6 - CASSPSEGTEAFF TGTGCCAGCAGCCCCTCGGAGGGGACTGAAGCTTTCTTT
- TRBJ1-2 TRBV3-1/TRBV3-2 - CASSPQGSPYYGYTF TGTGCCAGCAGCCCACAGGGTTCCCCCTACTATGGCTACACCTTC
- TRBJ2-1 TRBV3-1/TRBV3-2 TRBD2 CASSQDALAGALRYNEQFF TGTGCCAGCAGCCAAGATGCACTAGCGGGAGCCCTAAGGTACAATGAGCAGTTCTTC
- TRBJ1-2 TRBV7-2 - CASSLGRGYGYTF TGTGCCAGCAGTCTAGGACGAGGGTATGGCTACACCTTC
- TRBJ1-1 TRBV4-3 TRBD1 CASSPDRGSNTEAFF TGCGCCAGCAGCCCCGACAGGGGATCGAACACTGAAGCTTTCTTT
- TRBJ2-7 TRBV28 TRBD2 CASRSPRGGYEQYF TGTGCCAGCAGATCCCCACGGGGGGGCTACGAGCAGTACTTC
- TRBJ1-4 TRBV7-2 - CASSLRQPATNEKLFF TGTGCCAGCAGCCTAAGACAGCCTGCAACTAATGAAAAACTGTTTTTT
- TRBJ2-3 TRBV5-1 TRBD2 CASTKSGGTDTQYF TGCGCCAGCACGAAAAGCGGGGGCACAGATACGCAGTATTTT
- TRBJ1-2 TRBV15 TRBD1 CATSLRTGYGYTF TGTGCCACCAGCCTGAGGACAGGGTATGGCTACACCTTC
few TRBJ2-1 TRBV28 TRBD2 CASRKTSGSSYNEQFF TGTGCCAGCAGAAAAACTAGCGGGAGCTCCTACAATGAGCAGTTCTTC
- TRBJ1-3 TRBV6-2/TRBV6-3 - CASSPGALIYGNTIYF TGTGCCAGCAGTCCAGGGGCTCTGATTTATGGAAACACCATATATTTT
- TRBJ2-3 TRBV18 TRBD2 CASSPAGGPGNTQYF TGTGCCAGCTCCCCAGCGGGAGGGCCCGGTAATACGCAGTATTTT
- TRBJ1-1 TRBV4-2 - CASNPLGGNTEAFF TGTGCCAGCAACCCCCTCGGGGGGAACACTGAAGCTTTCTTT
- TRBJ1-2 TRBV10-3 TRBD1 CAKRRDRQDGYTF TGTGCCAAACGTAGGGACAGGCAAGATGGCTACACCTTC
- TRBJ2-1 TRBV7-6 TRBD1 CASSTPVGGQEINEQFF TGTGCCAGCAGCACCCCCGTAGGGGGACAGGAAATCAATGAGCAGTTCTTC
- TRBJ2-2 TRBV6-1 TRBD2 CASSEVPSGMNTGELFF TGTGCCAGCAGTGAAGTTCCTAGCGGAATGAACACCGGGGAGCTGTTTTTT
- TRBJ2-1 TRBV9 - CASSPWTVYNEQFF TGTGCCAGCAGCCCCTGGACAGTTTACAATGAGCAGTTCTTC
many TRBJ1-6 TRBV3-1/TRBV3-2 - CASSQAVNSPLHF TGTGCCAGCAGCCAAGCAGTTAATTCACCCCTCCACTTT
- TRBJ2-5 TRBV19 TRBD1 CASSIAPGGGKTQYF TGTGCCAGTAGTATTGCCCCAGGGGGCGGGAAGACCCAGTACTTC
- TRBJ2-7 TRBV18 TRBD2 CASSQTSGRLSGSYEQYF TGTGCCAGCTCACAGACTAGCGGGAGACTCTCCGGCTCCTACGAGCAGTACTTC
- TRBJ1-2 TRBV2 - CASRKTGLQNYGYTF TGTGCCAGTAGGAAAACGGGACTGCAGAACTATGGCTACACCTTC
once TRBJ2-7 TRBV18 - CASSPGRFYEQYF TGTGCCAGCTCACCAGGCAGGTTCTACGAGCAGTACTTC
- TRBJ1-2 TRBV10-3 - CAISEGQRYGYTF TGTGCCATCAGTGAGGGACAGCGCTATGGCTACACCTTC
once TRBJ2-1 TRBV19 TRBD2 CASSISGTLDEQFF TGTGCCAGTAGTATTAGCGGGACCCTGGATGAGCAGTTCTTC
- TRBJ2-4 TRBV6-2/TRBV6-3 TRBD1 CASSTPGQGSRNF TGTGCCAGCAGTACCCCCGGACAGGGTAGCAGGAACTTC